This is a list of T cell receptor beta chains from one sample in a study of blood T cell repertoires in COVID-19. Assay used: immunoSEQ multiplex PCR; TCRdb lists only in-frame clones, some missing. The sample yields fewer than 70,000 clones, 60% to 85% seen once. The sequencing input was peripheral blood. These receptors all stem from a human donor in a cohort sampled during active COVID-19. CDR3s include the opening cysteine and the closing phenylalanine or tryptophan. The D gene is left open where the match is weak.

v_gene	j_gene	d_gene	CDR3aa
TRBV7-9	TRBJ2-1	TRBD2	CASSWGGLAGGSSYNEQFF
TRBV4-1	TRBJ2-3	TRBD2	CASSQEFRLAGGADTQYF
TRBV29-1	TRBJ2-7	.	CSVERGSGQPYEQYF
TRBV28	TRBJ2-3	TRBD2	CASSDGLAGVGDTQYF
TRBV30	TRBJ1-6	.	CAWSVSQGPMDSPLHF
TRBV15	TRBJ1-5	.	CATSTSVYQPQHF
TRBV7-2	TRBJ2-7	.	CASSPARDFAYEQYF
TRBV3-1/TRBV3-2	TRBJ2-7	.	CASSRTNEQYF
TRBV15	TRBJ2-1	.	CATSRAGTSYNEQFF
TRBV27	TRBJ1-6	.	CASSFGSYNSPLHF
TRBV29-1	TRBJ2-7	.	CSVVVTGSYEQYF
TRBV2	TRBJ2-3	TRBD1	CASSEQGTGYTDTQYF
TRBV19	TRBJ2-7	.	CASSISGQTYEQYF
TRBV7-2	TRBJ1-1	TRBD1	CASSLGQGHTEAFF
TRBV6-5	TRBJ1-5	TRBD1	CASSPQGGGVQPQHF
TRBV19	TRBJ2-7	TRBD1	CASSDRVGEQYF
TRBV27	TRBJ2-2	TRBD2	CASKGLAGLTGELFF
TRBV3-1/TRBV3-2	TRBJ1-5	.	CASSQDSRGSNQPQHF
TRBV7-9	TRBJ1-2	.	CASSPGMSTDHYTF
TRBV4-1	TRBJ1-1	.	CASSQPGEGETEAFF